This T cell receptor (beta chain) was sequenced during a study of blood T cell repertoires in COVID-19. This CDR3 comprises 15 residues. CDR1 is GTSNPN and CDR2 is SVGIG in the germline V gene (reference sequence). The ends lost 4 bases at V and 3 bases at J; junction bases unmatched: 10. Clones were sequenced by immunoSEQ multiplex PCR, and TCRdb holds only the in-frame ones, with some missing. The sample records around 70,000 clones, 80% to 90% being singletons. In its sample, this clone was seen once. The clonotype comes from a woman aged 80 or older with active or convalescent COVID-19. The J gene is TRBJ2-7, the V gene TRBV30, with 9 bases fitting TRBD2. The sequencing input was peripheral blood. The CDR3 loop is CAWTPGGTSNYEQYF. CDR3 in DNA: TGTGCCTGGACCCCCGGAGGGACTAGCAACTACGAGCAGTACTTC.